This TCR beta chain was identified in a study of identical twins. The V end was cut by 2 bases, the J end by 2 bases, with 10 bases between. CDR1 and CDR2 (germline): MNHNS, SASEGT. This CDR3 has 15 amino acids. Study-wide results and caveats: Beta clonotypes that were abundant in cord blood contained fewer insertions, a pattern absent from memory repertoires. Analyses based on zero insertions could be partly confounded by invariant MAIT and iNKT cells. Out-of-frame alpha sequences common to twins were enriched for low generation probability.

A universal primer site was added by template switching, and unique molecular identifiers were carried by the cDNA. Using its own MiXCR run on the 5' RACE reads, TCRdb lists one record per CDR3 protein. The sample has roughly 690,000 distinct CDR3 sequences, 6.1% seen once. This clonotype appeared many times. Its antigen is not known. Sequenced: naive T cells sorted from blood. The receptor was derived from a man between 18 and 29 years old in good health. The chain recombines TRBV6-1 with TRBJ1-3; possible D gene TRBD1, 6 bases. This chain's CDR3 is CASSESGTPGNTIYF. The CDR3 DNA reads TGTGCCAGCAGTGAATCCGGGACACCTGGAAACACCATATATTTT.